This TCR beta chain appears in the sequencing data of a study of blood T cell repertoires in COVID-19. Germline V gene lookup returns CDR1 SNHLY and CDR2 FYNNEI. The J segment lost 4 bases and the V segment lost 1 base, leaving 5 bases of the junction unmatched. This CDR3 has 16 amino acids. In the study's own analysis: Estimation of nucleated cell counts was performed using reference gene primer amplification. The protocol was immunoSEQ multiplex PCR, while the TCRdb copy is restricted to in-frame clones and leaves out a portion. For V, J and clone size, that table is used; D and trimming come from the DNA. The table shows 150,000 to 180,000 clones, with roughly four fifths occurring only once. This clone came up a few times.

The receptor comes from a woman aged 60-75 years with COVID-19, enrolled during active disease. Source material: peripheral blood. The chain carries TRBV2 and TRBJ2-5, with TRBD2 matching over 11 bases. In DNA form, the CDR3 reads TGTGCCAGCAGTGAAGAGGTAGCGGGGGGGCTAGAGACCCAGTACTTC. Amino acid sequence: CASSEEVAGGLETQYF.